This record covers a single TCR beta chain. What it recognizes is unknown. The data derive from a study of post-analysis software for immune sequencing data. Study in general: In terms of disease course, relapsing-remitting, secondary progressive and progressive-relapsing multiple sclerosis were included.

Unique molecular identifiers were present in the TCR beta cDNA libraries. Researchers reported some 500,000 cDNA molecules coming from roughly 1 to 10 million T cells. TCRdb re-called the PCR reads through MiXCR, storing one row per CDR3 protein. Of roughly 870,000 distinct CDR3 sequences detected, roughly 50% appear once; the ten largest clones hold roughly 4.4%. Study outcomes and limitations: Normalized Chao1 diversity in multiple sclerosis patients fell significantly below that of controls. Elevated frequency relative to controls characterized several TRBV segments in patients, TRBV5-6, TRBV5-1 and TRBV20-1 among them.

V lost 3 bases to trimming and J lost 5 bases; unmatched junction nucleotides: 6. This CDR3 is built from 15 residues. Germline V gene sequence: CDR1 ENHRY, CDR2 SYGVKD. Sequencing was carried out using blood. This receptor was obtained from a girl aged 10-17 years with multiple sclerosis. V usage is TRBV10-3 and J usage is TRBJ2-5, with 10 bases lining up with TRBD2. CDR3 in amino acids: CAISDPSGREETQYF. CDR3 sequence (DNA): TGTGCCATCAGTGACCCTAGCGGGAGAGAGGAGACCCAGTACTTC.